Below, one T cell receptor (beta chain) is given with its context. Measured with immunoSEQ multiplex PCR; TCRdb has only the in-frame clones, and not every one. The sample holds around 61,000 clones; over 90% are singletons and the top ten take less than 6%. This specimen belongs to a study of cytomegalovirus exposure and HLA in healthy donors. The germline V gene encodes CDR1 SQVTM and CDR2 ANQGSEA. V dropped 3 bases and J dropped 3; count of bases not matched to a gene: 3. This CDR3 comprises 15 residues. This receptor was taken from a man younger than 35 in good health and CMV-seropositive. Sequenced sample: PBMCs. The J gene is TRBJ2-7, the V gene TRBV29-1; TRBD2 matches at 15 bases. The CDR3 is CSVEGLAGGDYEQYF. The DNA for the CDR3 is TGCAGCGTTGAGGGACTAGCGGGAGGCGACTACGAGCAGTACTTC.